This T cell receptor (beta chain) was obtained from a study of cytomegalovirus exposure and HLA in healthy donors. Study context: Out of about 190 million T cells, an earlier analysis found 117 million unique TCR beta sequences in total.

The CDR3 contains 16 residues. Germline V lookup: CDR1 KGHSH, CDR2 LQKENI. V lost 2 bases to trimming and J lost 1 base, with 14 bases between them. Each donor was healthy, and each was a bone marrow donor. General study results and limits: TCR beta V segments were, for the most part, productive about 87% or about 30% of the time in an earlier analysis.

This clone was observed a handful of times. The antigen remains undetermined. The PCR had 60 Vbeta and 13 Jbeta primers. TCRdb's table, derived via immunoSEQ multiplex PCR, lists solely in-frame clones and lacks some. The sample has about 110,000 clones; about 70% are singletons. The sample taken for sequencing was PBMCs. This TCR derives from a man aged 25-45 years in good health and CMV-seropositive. The chain couples TRBV18 to TRBJ1-1; perhaps TRBD1 as D (5 bases). The DNA of the CDR3 is TGTGCCAGCTCACCAAGCGGGGGTTTGAGGAACACTGAAGCTTTCTTT. This encodes CASSPSGGLRNTEAFF.